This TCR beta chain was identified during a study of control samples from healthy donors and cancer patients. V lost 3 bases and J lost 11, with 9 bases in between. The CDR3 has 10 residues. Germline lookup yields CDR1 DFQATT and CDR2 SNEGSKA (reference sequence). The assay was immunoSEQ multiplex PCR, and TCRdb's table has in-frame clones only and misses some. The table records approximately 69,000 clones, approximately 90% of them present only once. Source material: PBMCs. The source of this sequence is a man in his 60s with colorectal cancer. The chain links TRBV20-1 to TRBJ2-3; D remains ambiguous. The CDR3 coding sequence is TGCAGTGCTAGGGAGACTGAGCAGTATTTT. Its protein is CSARETEQYF.